Below are 6 T cell receptor beta chains sequenced from a single sample in a study of blood T cell repertoires in COVID-19 (dated by TCRdb to 2020 to 2022). The library relied on the immunoSEQ multiplex PCR assay. TCRdb stores this immuneACCESS table with in-frame sequences only. Part of the clones is absent; in the studies checked, under half of the shortfall reflects unresolved V genes, and no reason is known for the rest. Counted in this sample were around 170,000 clones; more than 75% of them appeared once. The top ten hold less than 0.7% of the sample. The sequenced sample consisted of peripheral blood. Source of these receptors: a man aged 55-75 years with COVID-19, enrolled during active disease.

V and J are TRBV4-2 and TRBJ2-5, with D perhaps matching TRBD1 (6 bases). Germline V lookup: CDR1 LGHNA, CDR2 YNFKEQ. The V end lost 6 bases, the J end lost 6 bases, and 14 bases lay between the germline ends. The CDR3 contains 13 residues. The CDR3 region is CASSSYTGQTQYF. Written as DNA, the CDR3 is TGTGCCAGCAGTTCGTACACAGGGCAGACCCAGTACTTC.

The CDR3 here is CASGRQGQNEKLFF. DNA for the CDR3: TGTGCCAGCGGGAGACAGGGTCAGAATGAAAAACTGTTTTTT. V gene TRBV6-5 combines with J gene TRBJ1-4; 7 bases align to TRBD1. Germline V lookup: CDR1 MNHEY, CDR2 SVGAGI. This CDR3 is 14 amino acids long. With 8 bases clipped from V and 5 bases from J, the junction kept 8 bases outside the gene matches.

The chain has TRBV18 and TRBJ1-5, with 7 bases fitting TRBD1. Per the germline V gene, CDR1 is KGHSH and CDR2 is LQKENI. J lost 0 bases, V lost 3 bases, and 8 bases had no gene match. The CDR3 has 17 amino acids. Here the CDR3 DNA reads TGTGCCAGCTCACCGGCCGGGACAGTCTTTAGCAATCAGCCCCAGCATTTT. This translates into CASSPAGTVFSNQPQHF.

Regarding this clone: Its ends do not fully match the called genes, so a read error is possible. The V gene is TRBV7-9, the J gene TRBJ1-3; D gene ambiguous. Per germline, CDR1 SEHNR and CDR2 FQNEAQ (reference sequence). The CDR3 has 15 residues. In nucleotides, the CDR3 is TGTGCCAGCAGCTTACTATCGTACTCTGGAGACACCATATATTTT. Residues: CASSLLSYSGDTIYF.

The gene calls are TRBV28 and TRBJ2-1; 10 positions agree with TRBD2. V lost 1 base to trimming and J lost 7 bases; unmatched junction nucleotides: 4. CDR1 MDHEN and CDR2 SYDVKM come from the germline V gene. The CDR3 spans 15 residues. In DNA, the CDR3 is TGTGCCAGCAGTTTATCTAGCGGGGGTAATAATGAGCAGTTCTTC. Amino acid sequence: CASSLSSGGNNEQFF.

This clone was seen a single time. The chain recombines TRBV4-1 with TRBJ2-3, with TRBD2 matching over 12 bases. V was pared by 1 base and J by 7 bases, with 9 bases of the junction left unmatched. This CDR3 comprises 17 residues. Germline lookup yields CDR1 MGHRA and CDR2 YSYEKL. The CDR3 sequence: CASSQAERLAGEYTQYF. The CDR3 coding sequence is TGCGCCAGCAGCCAAGCGGAAAGACTAGCGGGGGAGTATACGCAGTATTTT.